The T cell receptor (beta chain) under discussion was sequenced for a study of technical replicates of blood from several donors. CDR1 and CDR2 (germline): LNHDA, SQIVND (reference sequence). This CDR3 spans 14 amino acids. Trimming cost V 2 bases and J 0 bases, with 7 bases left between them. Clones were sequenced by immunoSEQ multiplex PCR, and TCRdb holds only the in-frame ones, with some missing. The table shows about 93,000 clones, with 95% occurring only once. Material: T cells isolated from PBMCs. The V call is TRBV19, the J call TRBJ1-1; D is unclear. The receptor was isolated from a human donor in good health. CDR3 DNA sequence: TGTGCCAGTAGTATATACCCAGTGAACACTGAAGCTTTCTTT. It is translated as CASSIYPVNTEAFF.